This T cell receptor (beta chain) was sequenced during a study of cytomegalovirus exposure and HLA in healthy donors. PCR primers comprised 60 Vbeta and 13 Jbeta primers. Libraries were prepared by immunoSEQ multiplex PCR; TCRdb keeps only in-frame clonotypes and omits some of them. Altogether 100,000 to 120,000 clones are present, more than 65% being singletons, with the ten largest covering about 6.6%. V was clipped by 5 bases and J by 2 bases; unmatched bases: 6. Germline CDR1 and CDR2: SGHAT and FQDESV (reference sequence). The CDR3 is 14 amino acids. The sequence was collected from a man aged 30 to 45 in good health and CMV-seropositive. The chain joins TRBV11-1 to TRBJ2-7; 7 bases fit TRBD1. Sequencing was carried out using PBMCs. The CDR3 here is CASSRGQEPYEQYF. CDR3 in DNA: TGTGCCAGCAGCCGAGGACAGGAACCCTACGAGCAGTACTTC.